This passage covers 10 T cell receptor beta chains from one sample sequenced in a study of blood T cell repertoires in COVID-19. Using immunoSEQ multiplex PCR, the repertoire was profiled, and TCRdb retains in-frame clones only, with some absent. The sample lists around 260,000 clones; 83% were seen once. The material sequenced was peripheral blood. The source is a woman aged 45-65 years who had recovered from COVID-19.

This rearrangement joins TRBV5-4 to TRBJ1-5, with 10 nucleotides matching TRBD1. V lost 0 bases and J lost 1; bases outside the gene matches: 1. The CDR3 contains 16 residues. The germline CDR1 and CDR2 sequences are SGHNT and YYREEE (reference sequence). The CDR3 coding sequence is TGTGCCAGCAGCTTGGGGGGACAGGGGAGCAATCAGCCCCAGCATTTT. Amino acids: CASSLGGQGSNQPQHF.

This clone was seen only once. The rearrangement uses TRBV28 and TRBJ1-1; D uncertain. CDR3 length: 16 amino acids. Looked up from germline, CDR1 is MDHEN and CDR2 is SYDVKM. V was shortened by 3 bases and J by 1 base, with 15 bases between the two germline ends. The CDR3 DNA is TGTGCCAGCAGTTTGAGGGCCGGACTCCAGAACACTGAAGCTTTCTTT. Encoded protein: CASSLRAGLQNTEAFF.

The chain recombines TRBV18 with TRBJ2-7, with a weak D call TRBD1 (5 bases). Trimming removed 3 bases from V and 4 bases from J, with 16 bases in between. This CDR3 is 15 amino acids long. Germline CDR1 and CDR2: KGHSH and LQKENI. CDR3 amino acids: CASSPREKASYEQYF. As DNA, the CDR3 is TGTGCCAGCTCACCCAGGGAAAAAGCCTCGTACGAGCAGTACTTC.

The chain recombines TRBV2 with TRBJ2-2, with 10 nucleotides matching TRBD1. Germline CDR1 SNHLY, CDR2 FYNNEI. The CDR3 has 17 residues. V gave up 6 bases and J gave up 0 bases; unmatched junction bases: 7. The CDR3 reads CASRGRTGGPNTGELFF. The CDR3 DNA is TGTGCCAGCAGGGGCCGGACAGGGGGACCGAACACCGGGGAGCTGTTTTTT.

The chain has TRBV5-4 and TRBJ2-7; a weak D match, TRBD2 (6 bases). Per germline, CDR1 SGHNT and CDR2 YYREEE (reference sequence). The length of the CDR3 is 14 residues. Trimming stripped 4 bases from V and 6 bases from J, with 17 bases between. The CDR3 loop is CASSGGTRETEQYF. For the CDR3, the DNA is TGTGCCAGCAGCGGGGGGACGAGGGAGACCGAGCAGTACTTC.

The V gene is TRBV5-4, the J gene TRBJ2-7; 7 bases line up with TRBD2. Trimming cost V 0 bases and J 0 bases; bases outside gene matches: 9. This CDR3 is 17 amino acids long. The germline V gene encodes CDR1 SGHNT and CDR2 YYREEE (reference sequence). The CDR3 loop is CASSLGPPSGSSYEQYF. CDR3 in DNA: TGTGCCAGCAGCTTGGGACCCCCTAGCGGCAGCTCCTACGAGCAGTACTTC.

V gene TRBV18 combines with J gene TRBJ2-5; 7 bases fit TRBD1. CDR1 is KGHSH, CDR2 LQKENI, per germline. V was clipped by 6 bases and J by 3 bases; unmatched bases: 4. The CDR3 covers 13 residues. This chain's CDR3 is CASSYGQEETQYF. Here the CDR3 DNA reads TGTGCCAGCTCCTATGGACAGGAAGAGACCCAGTACTTC.

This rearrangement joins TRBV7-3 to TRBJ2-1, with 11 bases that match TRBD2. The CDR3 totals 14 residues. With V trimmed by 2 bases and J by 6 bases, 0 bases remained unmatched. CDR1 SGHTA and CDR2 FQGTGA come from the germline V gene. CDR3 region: CASSLGTSGNEQFF. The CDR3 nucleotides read TGTGCCAGCAGCTTAGGGACTAGCGGCAATGAGCAGTTCTTC.

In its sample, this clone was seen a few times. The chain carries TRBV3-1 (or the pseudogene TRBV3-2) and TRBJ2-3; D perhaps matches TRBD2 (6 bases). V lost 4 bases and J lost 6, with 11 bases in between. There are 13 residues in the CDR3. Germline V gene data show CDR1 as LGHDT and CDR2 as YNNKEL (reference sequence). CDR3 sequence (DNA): TGTGCCAGCAGCCCAGGAGGGCTTGATACGCAGTATTTT. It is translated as CASSPGGLDTQYF.

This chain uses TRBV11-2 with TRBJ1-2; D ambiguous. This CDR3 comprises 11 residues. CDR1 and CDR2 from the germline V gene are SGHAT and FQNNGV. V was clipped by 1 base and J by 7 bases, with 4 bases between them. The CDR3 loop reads CASSLGAGYTF. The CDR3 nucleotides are TGTGCCAGCAGCTTAGGGGCTGGCTACACCTTC.